The 25 T cell receptor beta chains given below trace back to one sample, sequenced in a study of patients and donors after allogeneic stem cell transplantation. A single record per CDR3 protein comes from TCRdb applying MiXCR to the RT-PCR reads. Altogether a few hundred thousand distinct CDR3 sequences are present, roughly 38% being singletons, with the ten largest covering about 9.9%. Sequenced sample: blood, either unsorted or a sorted T cell fraction (not recorded which). These receptors came from a human donor who was either an allogeneic HSCT recipient or a stem cell or donor lymphocyte infusion donor (not recorded which). It is not recorded whose cells these are; they may come from a transplant donor.

This clonotype was found a few times. The V call is TRBV12-3 or TRBV12-4, the J call TRBJ1-3, with a weak D call TRBD1 (5 bases). V was cut by 3 bases and J by 0 bases, with 12 bases left in between. This CDR3 is 16 amino acids long. Here the CDR3 DNA reads TGTGCCAGCAGTTTCTCTGGGACCTCCTCTGGAAACACCATATATTTT. Translated, it gives CASSFSGTSSGNTIYF.

This clonotype has more than one count but fewer than ten. The V call is TRBV12-3 or TRBV12-4, the J call TRBJ2-7, with 12 bases that match TRBD1. The V gene end was trimmed by 5 bases and the J gene end by 7 bases; junction bases not matched to a gene: 9. This CDR3 is 15 amino acids long. CDR3 coding DNA: TGTGCCAGCAGTCACCGGGACAGGGGGCTCGGGGAGCAGTACTTC. Protein: CASSHRDRGLGEQYF.

The rearrangement uses TRBV9 and TRBJ1-4, with a weak D call TRBD1 (6 bases). The CDR3 is 14 amino acids. Looked up from germline, CDR1 is SGDLS and CDR2 is YYNGEE. V was pared by 4 bases and J by 3 bases, with 10 bases between. In DNA form, the CDR3 reads TGTGCCAGCAGCCCCAGGGGAGCTAATGAAAAACTGTTTTTT. Translation: CASSPRGANEKLFF.

This clonotype was seen only a few times. The J gene is TRBJ1-1, the V gene TRBV20-1, with D unresolved. This CDR3 contains 15 residues. Germline V lookup: CDR1 DFQATT, CDR2 SNEGSKA (reference sequence). Trimming removed 0 bases at V and 1 base at J, with 12 bases between. The CDR3 DNA reads TGCAGTGCTAGAGAGAGCTTCCCAAGGAACACTGAAGCTTTCTTT. As protein: CSARESFPRNTEAFF.

V usage is TRBV5-1 and J usage is TRBJ1-2; TRBD1 matches at 7 bases. The CDR3 sequence is 15 residues long. Germline V gene sequence: CDR1 SGHRS, CDR2 YFSETQ. The junction had 8 bases not matched to a gene; V was cut back by 4 bases and J by 2 bases. CDR3 region: CASSVDRQGNYGYTF. The CDR3 DNA is TGCGCCAGCAGCGTAGATCGACAGGGAAACTATGGCTACACCTTC.

There are a few counts of this clonotype. The rearrangement links TRBV6-2 or TRBV6-3 to TRBJ1-5; no firm D call. The CDR3 sequence is 14 residues long. V lost 4 bases and J 4 bases, leaving 11 bases between the germline ends. Germline V gene lookup returns CDR1 MNHEY and CDR2 SVGEGT. CDR3 sequence (DNA): TGTGCCAGCAGTTCCGCCCAGGAGAATCAGCCCCAGCATTTT. Encoded protein: CASSSAQENQPQHF.

This clonotype has at least ten counts. The J gene is TRBJ1-2, the V gene TRBV5-6; 12 nucleotides match TRBD1. CDR1 SGHDT and CDR2 YYEEEE come from the germline V gene. This CDR3 contains 14 residues. The trim removed 5 bases at V and 7 bases at J, leaving 6 bases unmatched. The CDR3 DNA reads TGTGCCAGCAGTACCGGGACAGGGGGCTCTGGCTACACCTTC. The encoded protein is CASSTGTGGSGYTF.

This rearrangement joins TRBV19 to TRBJ1-4, with 9 bases lining up with TRBD1. The CDR3 consists of 16 residues. Germline assignment: CDR1 LNHDA and CDR2 SQIVND (reference sequence). Germline trimming cut 10 bases from V and 3 bases from J; bases unmatched to any gene: 12. The CDR3 nucleotides read TGTGCCACCTCGGACAGGGGAAATACAGCTAATGAAAAACTGTTTTTT. Translation: CATSDRGNTANEKLFF.

This clonotype was observed a handful of times. This sequence joins TRBV29-1 and TRBJ2-5; D remains unclear. The CDR3 length is 12 residues. Between the trimmed V and J ends, which lost 3 bases and 2 bases, there was a span of 7 bases. Per germline, CDR1 SQVTM and CDR2 ANQGSEA. Written as DNA, the CDR3 is TGCAGCGTTGACACAGAACAAGAGACCCAGTACTTC. Its translation: CSVDTEQETQYF.

This chain connects TRBV5-1 to TRBJ1-1; D possibly corresponds to TRBD1 (5 bases). The germline V gene encodes CDR1 SGHRS and CDR2 YFSETQ. V lost 6 bases to trimming and J lost 0 bases, with 12 bases between them. The CDR3 covers 14 residues. The CDR3 is CASNPWGLNTEAFF. The CDR3, as DNA: TGCGCCAGCAACCCGTGGGGGTTGAACACTGAAGCTTTCTTT.

This clonotype was observed a few times. The chain couples TRBV15 to TRBJ1-1; D unresolved. Germline loops: CDR1 LNHNV, CDR2 YYDKDF (reference sequence). The CDR3 consists of 13 residues. Trimming removed 0 bases at V and 6 bases at J, with 8 bases between. This CDR3 is CATSRDRGAEAFF. Written as DNA, the CDR3 is TGTGCCACCAGCAGAGATCGGGGAGCTGAAGCTTTCTTT.

This clonotype was picked up a small number of times. The chain joins TRBV4-1 to TRBJ1-2; 8 bases agree with TRBD1. The CDR3 extends over 15 amino acids. The V gene's germline CDR1 is MGHRA and CDR2 YSYEKL. The J segment lost 2 bases and the V segment lost 0 bases, leaving 2 bases of the junction unmatched. This chain's CDR3 is CASSQETGANYGYTF. CDR3 DNA sequence: TGCGCCAGCAGCCAAGAGACAGGGGCCAACTATGGCTACACCTTC.

This clonotype has a handful of counts. The chain is built from TRBV15 and TRBJ2-2; 7 bases fit TRBD1. The CDR3 is made up of 15 amino acids. The V segment lost 5 bases and the J segment 6 bases; nucleotides outside the gene matches: 9. Per germline, CDR1 LNHNV and CDR2 YYDKDF (reference sequence). CDR3: CATSRDRVQSGELFF. The CDR3 nucleotides read TGTGCCACCAGCCGGGACAGAGTCCAATCCGGGGAGCTGTTTTTT.

V and J are TRBV29-1 and TRBJ2-7, with a possible D match to TRBD2 (6 bases). This CDR3 contains 13 residues. Trimming left V 7 bases short and J 2 bases short, with 15 bases between. Germline CDR1 is SQVTM and CDR2 is ANQGSEA. The DNA for the CDR3 is TGCAGCGCAGCGCGGGGATTTACCTACGAGCAGTACTTC. This sequence encodes CSAARGFTYEQYF.

The chain has TRBV5-6 and TRBJ2-1; 8 bases line up with TRBD1. Germline CDR1 reads SGHDT; CDR2 reads YYEEEE. The CDR3 loop spans 13 amino acids. Germline trimming cut 10 bases from V and 7 bases from J; bases unmatched to any gene: 10. In DNA form, the CDR3 reads TGTGCCGCCGGGCGGACAGGGAGAAATGAGCAGTTCTTC. Its translation is CAAGRTGRNEQFF.

The genes are TRBV7-2 and TRBJ1-1, with no clear D. CDR1 SGHTA and CDR2 FQGNSA come from the germline V gene. The CDR3 consists of 16 residues. Trimming took off 1 base at V and 6 bases at J, with 18 bases between the two ends. CDR3 residues: CASSLGFWRLRAEAFF. The CDR3 bases are TGTGCCAGCAGCTTAGGATTCTGGCGGCTTCGTGCTGAAGCTTTCTTT. The full variable domain, in which reference TRBV7-2 and TRBJ1-1 provide the parts outside the CDR3, is GAGVSQSPSNKVTEKGKDVELRCDPISGHTALYWYRQSLGQGLEFLIYFQGNSAPDKSGLPSDRFSAERTGGSVSTLTIQRTQQEDSAVYLCASSLGFWRLRAEAFFGQGTRLTVV.

V gene TRBV20-1 combines with J gene TRBJ1-5; a possible D gene is TRBD1 (6 bases). CDR1 is DFQATT and CDR2 is SNEGSKA in the germline V gene (reference sequence). V gave up 5 bases and J gave up 9 bases, with 17 bases separating them. The CDR3 is 13 amino acids. In nucleotides, the CDR3 is TGCAGTGCTGGGGGCAGGGGAAGTCGGCCCCAGCATTTT. Amino acid sequence: CSAGGRGSRPQHF.

The V gene is TRBV4-1, the J gene TRBJ2-7; D not certain. Trimming cost V 1 base and J 1 base, with 11 bases left between them. This CDR3 is built from 15 residues. Germline CDR1 reads MGHRA; CDR2 reads YSYEKL. The chain's CDR3 is CASSQVVGTSYEQYF. The DNA of the CDR3 is TGCGCCAGCAGCCAAGTGGTCGGAACGTCCTACGAGCAGTACTTC.

This clonotype was recorded a few times. The gene calls are TRBV7-2 and TRBJ1-1; weak D call: TRBD1 (6 bases). Germline V gene sequence: CDR1 SGHTA, CDR2 FQGNSA. The CDR3 extends over 13 amino acids. Trimming cost V 5 bases and J 5 bases, with 12 bases left between them. The CDR3 coding sequence is TGTGCCAGCAGCACAGGGAGGTTGACTGAAGCTTTCTTT. Amino acids: CASSTGRLTEAFF.

This clonotype was seen more than once but under ten times. This chain connects TRBV29-1 to TRBJ1-1; D gene unclear. V lost 1 base to trimming and J lost 11 bases, with 5 bases between them. The V gene's germline CDR1 is SQVTM and CDR2 ANQGSEA. CDR3 length: 9 residues. CDR3 region: CSVEAGAFF. As DNA, the CDR3 is TGCAGCGTTGAAGCGGGGGCTTTCTTT.

This clonotype was seen a handful of times. V gene TRBV6-2 or TRBV6-3 combines with J gene TRBJ1-2; D might be TRBD1 (5 bases). CDR1 is MNHEY, CDR2 SVGEGT, per germline. CDR3 length: 13 residues. V gave up 7 bases and J gave up 5 bases, with 14 bases separating them. The CDR3 region is CASTLSGLYGYTF. The CDR3 bases are TGTGCCAGCACTCTCTCGGGGCTTTATGGCTACACCTTC.

This clonotype was picked up a small number of times. CDR3 nucleotide sequence: TGTGCCAGCAGTCCAGTTAGCGGGGGGGCCAGTTCTAATGAGCAGTTCTTC. This gives the protein CASSPVSGGASSNEQFF. V usage is TRBV27 and J usage is TRBJ2-1; 11 bases line up with TRBD2. V gave up 5 bases and J gave up 7 bases; unmatched junction bases: 13. The CDR3 covers 17 residues. Germline CDR1 and CDR2: MNHEY and SMNVEV (reference sequence).

This sequence joins TRBV4-1 and TRBJ2-1, with no clear D. V was shortened by 0 bases and J by 3 bases, with 6 bases between the two germline ends. The CDR3 runs to 14 residues. Germline loops: CDR1 MGHRA, CDR2 YSYEKL. The CDR3 is CASSQDSRYNEQFF. The CDR3, as DNA: TGCGCCAGCAGCCAAGATAGCCGCTACAATGAGCAGTTCTTC.

This clonotype was seen many times. The chain links TRBV20-1 to TRBJ1-2; 11 bases align to TRBD1. The CDR3 spans 13 residues. Germline V gene lookup returns CDR1 DFQATT and CDR2 SNEGSKA (reference sequence). The ends lost 5 bases at V and 3 bases at J; junction bases unmatched: 2. The CDR3: CSAGQGADYGYTF. CDR3 nucleotide sequence: TGCAGTGCTGGACAGGGGGCGGACTATGGCTACACCTTC.

This clonotype showed up just a few times. The J gene is TRBJ1-5, the V gene TRBV4-3; D remains unclear. The V end was cut by 1 base, the J end by 5 bases, with 12 bases between. The CDR3 is 15 residues long. Germline CDR1 reads LGHNA; CDR2 reads YSLEER. This CDR3 is CASSQVEGWDQPQHF. The DNA for the CDR3 is TGCGCCAGCAGCCAAGTTGAGGGATGGGATCAGCCCCAGCATTTT.